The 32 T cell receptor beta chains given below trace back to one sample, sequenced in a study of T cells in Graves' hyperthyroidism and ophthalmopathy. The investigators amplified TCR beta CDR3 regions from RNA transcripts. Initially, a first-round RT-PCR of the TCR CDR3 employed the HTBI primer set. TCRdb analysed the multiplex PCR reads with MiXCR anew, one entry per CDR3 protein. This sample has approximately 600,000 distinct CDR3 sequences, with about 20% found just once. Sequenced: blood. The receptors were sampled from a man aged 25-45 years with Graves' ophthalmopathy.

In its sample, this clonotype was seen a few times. The CDR3 DNA reads as TGCAGCGCCACTCTTAACACTGAAGCTTTCTTT. Its protein is CSATLNTEAFF. This chain links TRBV29-1 with TRBJ1-1; D gene uncertain. Germline assignment: CDR1 SQVTM and CDR2 ANQGSEA. The CDR3 totals 11 residues. The V and J ends lost 7 bases and 2 bases respectively, with 8 bases between them. The full variable domain, in which reference TRBV29-1 and TRBJ1-1 provide the parts outside the CDR3, is SAVISQKPSRDICQRGTSLTIQCQVDSQVTMMFWYRQQPGQSLTLIATANQGSEATYESGFVIDKFPISRPNLTFSTLTVSNMSPEDSSIYLCSATLNTEAFFGQGTRLTVV.

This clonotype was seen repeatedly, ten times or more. This CDR3 reads CASSLSLLEEGPRQREYEQYF. CDR3 in DNA: TGTGCCAGCAGCTTATCCCTCTTGGAGGAAGGCCCGAGGCAGCGGGAGTACGAGCAGTACTTC. The chain carries TRBV7-3 and TRBJ2-7, with 8 positions matching TRBD2. The junction had 25 bases not matched to a gene; V was cut back by 2 bases and J by 4 bases. The CDR3 is made up of 21 amino acids. Germline-derived CDR1 and CDR2 are SGHTA and FQGTGA.

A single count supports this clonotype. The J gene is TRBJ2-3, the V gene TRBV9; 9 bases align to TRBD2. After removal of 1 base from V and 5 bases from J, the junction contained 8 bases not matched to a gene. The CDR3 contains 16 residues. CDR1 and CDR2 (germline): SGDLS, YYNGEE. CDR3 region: CASSVSPSGIGDTQYF. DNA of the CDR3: TGTGCCAGCAGCGTATCGCCTAGCGGGATAGGAGATACGCAGTATTTT.

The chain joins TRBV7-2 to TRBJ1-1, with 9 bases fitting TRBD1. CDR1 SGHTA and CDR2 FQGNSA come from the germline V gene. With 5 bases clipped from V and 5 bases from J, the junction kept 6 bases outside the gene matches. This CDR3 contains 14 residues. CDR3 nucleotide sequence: TGTGCCAGCAGCGCTGGGACAGGGAGGACTGAAGCTTTCTTT. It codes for CASSAGTGRTEAFF.

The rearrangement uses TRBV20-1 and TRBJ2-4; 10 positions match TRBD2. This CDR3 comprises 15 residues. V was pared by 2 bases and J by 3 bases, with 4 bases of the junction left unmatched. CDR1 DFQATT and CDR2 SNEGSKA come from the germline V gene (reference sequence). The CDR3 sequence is CSARLAGEGKNIQYF. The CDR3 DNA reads TGCAGTGCTAGACTAGCGGGAGAGGGCAAAAACATTCAGTACTTC.

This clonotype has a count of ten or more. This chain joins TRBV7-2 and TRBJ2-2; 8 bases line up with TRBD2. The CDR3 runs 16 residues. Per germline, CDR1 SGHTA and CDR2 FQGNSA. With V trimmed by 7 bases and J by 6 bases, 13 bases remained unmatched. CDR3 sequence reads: CASTTRQAGAPGELFF. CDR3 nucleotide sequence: TGTGCCAGCACAACCCGACAAGCGGGAGCCCCCGGGGAGCTGTTTTTT.

The CDR3: CASSKREVSYEQYF. In DNA form, the CDR3 reads TGTGCCAGTAGTAAGCGGGAGGTCTCCTACGAGCAGTACTTC. This sequence joins TRBV19 and TRBJ2-7; 9 bases are shared with TRBD2. Per germline, CDR1 LNHDA and CDR2 SQIVND (reference sequence). V lost 4 bases to trimming and J lost 0 bases; unmatched junction nucleotides: 1. The CDR3 is made up of 14 amino acids.

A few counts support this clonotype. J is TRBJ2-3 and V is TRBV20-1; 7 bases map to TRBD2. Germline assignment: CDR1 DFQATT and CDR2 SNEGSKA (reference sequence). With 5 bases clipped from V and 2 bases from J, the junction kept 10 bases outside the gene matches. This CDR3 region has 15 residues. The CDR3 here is CSARPGLRVTDTQYF. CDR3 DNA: TGCAGTGCTCGCCCGGGACTACGAGTCACAGATACGCAGTATTTT.

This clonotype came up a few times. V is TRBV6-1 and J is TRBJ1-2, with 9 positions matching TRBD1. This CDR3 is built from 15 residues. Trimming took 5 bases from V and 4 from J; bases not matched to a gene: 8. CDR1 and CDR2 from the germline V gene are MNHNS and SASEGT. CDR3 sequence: CASSKGQGLGYGYTF. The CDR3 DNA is TGTGCCAGCAGTAAAGGACAGGGGCTAGGCTATGGCTACACCTTC.

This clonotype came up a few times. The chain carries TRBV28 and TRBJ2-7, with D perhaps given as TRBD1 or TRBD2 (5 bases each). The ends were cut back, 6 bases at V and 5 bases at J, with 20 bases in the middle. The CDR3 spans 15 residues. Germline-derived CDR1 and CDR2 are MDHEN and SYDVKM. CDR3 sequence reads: CASSSWDPRADEQYF. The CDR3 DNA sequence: TGTGCCAGCAGCTCGTGGGACCCGCGAGCTGACGAGCAGTACTTC.

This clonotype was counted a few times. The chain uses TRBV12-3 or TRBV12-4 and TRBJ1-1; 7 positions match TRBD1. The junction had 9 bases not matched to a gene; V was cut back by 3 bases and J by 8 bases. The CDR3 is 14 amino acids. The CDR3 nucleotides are TGTGCCAGCAGTTTCGGGGGACAGAGGTGGGAAGCTTTCTTT. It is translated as CASSFGGQRWEAFF.

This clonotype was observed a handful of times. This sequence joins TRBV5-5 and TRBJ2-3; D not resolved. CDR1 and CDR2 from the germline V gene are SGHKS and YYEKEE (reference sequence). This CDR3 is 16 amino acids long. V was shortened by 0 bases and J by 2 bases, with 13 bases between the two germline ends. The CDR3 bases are TGTGCCAGCAGCTTGGAACCCCTTACTTACACAGATACGCAGTATTTT. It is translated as CASSLEPLTYTDTQYF.

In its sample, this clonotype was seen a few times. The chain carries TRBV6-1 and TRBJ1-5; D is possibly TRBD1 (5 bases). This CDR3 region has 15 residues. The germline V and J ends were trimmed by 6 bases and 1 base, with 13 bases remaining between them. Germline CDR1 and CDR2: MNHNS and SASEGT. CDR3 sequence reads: CASRYDRSSNQPQHF. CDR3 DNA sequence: TGTGCCAGCAGGTACGACAGATCGAGCAATCAGCCCCAGCATTTT.

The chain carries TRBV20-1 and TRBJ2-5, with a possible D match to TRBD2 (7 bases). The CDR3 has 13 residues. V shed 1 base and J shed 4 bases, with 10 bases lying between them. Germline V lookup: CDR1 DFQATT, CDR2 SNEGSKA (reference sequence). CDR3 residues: CSARVGGGETQYF. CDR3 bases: TGCAGTGCTAGAGTGGGAGGGGGAGAGACCCAGTACTTC.

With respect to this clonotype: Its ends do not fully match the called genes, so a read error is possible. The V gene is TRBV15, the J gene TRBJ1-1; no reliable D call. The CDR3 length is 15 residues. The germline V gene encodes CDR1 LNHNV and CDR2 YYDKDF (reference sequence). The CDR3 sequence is CATGRDRGRNTEAFF. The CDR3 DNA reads TGTGCCACCGGCAGAGATCGAGGGAGAAACACTGAAGCTTTCTTT.

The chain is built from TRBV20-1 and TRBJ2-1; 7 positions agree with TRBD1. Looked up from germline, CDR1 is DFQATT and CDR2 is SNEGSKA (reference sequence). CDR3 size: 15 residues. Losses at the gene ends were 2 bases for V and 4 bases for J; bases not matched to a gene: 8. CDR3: CSARPLGTDYNEQFF. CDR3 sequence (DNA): TGCAGTGCTAGACCTCTCGGGACAGATTACAATGAGCAGTTCTTC.

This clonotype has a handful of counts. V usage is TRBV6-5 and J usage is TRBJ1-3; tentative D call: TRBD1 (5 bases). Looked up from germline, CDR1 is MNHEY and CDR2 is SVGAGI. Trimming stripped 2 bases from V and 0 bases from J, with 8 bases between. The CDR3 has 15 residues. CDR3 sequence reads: CASSYDSSSGNTIYF. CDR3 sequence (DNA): TGTGCCAGCAGTTACGACAGCAGCTCTGGAAACACCATATATTTT.

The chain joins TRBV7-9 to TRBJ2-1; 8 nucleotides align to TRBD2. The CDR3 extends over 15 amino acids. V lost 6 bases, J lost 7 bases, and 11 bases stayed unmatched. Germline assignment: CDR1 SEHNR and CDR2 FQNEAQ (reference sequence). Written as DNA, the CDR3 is TGTGCCAGCAGTGTAGCGGGAACTGGTCGGAATGAGCAGTTCTTC. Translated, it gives CASSVAGTGRNEQFF.

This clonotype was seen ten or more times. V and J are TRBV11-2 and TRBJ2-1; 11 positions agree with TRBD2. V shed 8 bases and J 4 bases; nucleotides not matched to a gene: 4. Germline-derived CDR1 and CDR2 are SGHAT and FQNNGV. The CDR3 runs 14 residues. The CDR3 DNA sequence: TGTGCCAGCCGACTAGCGGGGACGTACAATGAGCAGTTCTTC. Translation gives CASRLAGTYNEQFF.

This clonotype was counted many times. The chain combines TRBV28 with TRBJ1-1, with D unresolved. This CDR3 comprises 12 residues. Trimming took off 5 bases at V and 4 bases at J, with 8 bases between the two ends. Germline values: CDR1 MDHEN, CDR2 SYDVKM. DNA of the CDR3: TGTGCCAGCAGTGTAGGGTTCACTGAAGCTTTCTTT. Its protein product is CASSVGFTEAFF.

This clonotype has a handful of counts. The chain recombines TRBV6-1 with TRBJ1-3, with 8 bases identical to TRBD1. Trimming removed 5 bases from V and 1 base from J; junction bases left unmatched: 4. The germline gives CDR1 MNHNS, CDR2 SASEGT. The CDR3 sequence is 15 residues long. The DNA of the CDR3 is TGTGCCAGCAGTATCCAGGGGGCATCTGGAAACACCATATATTTT. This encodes CASSIQGASGNTIYF.

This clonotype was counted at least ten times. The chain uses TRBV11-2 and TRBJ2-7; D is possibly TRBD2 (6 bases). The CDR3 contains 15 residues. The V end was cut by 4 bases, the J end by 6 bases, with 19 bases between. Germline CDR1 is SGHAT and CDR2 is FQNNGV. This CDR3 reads CASSSPGRGAVEQYF. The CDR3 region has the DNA TGTGCCAGCAGCTCACCGGGTCGCGGGGCGGTCGAGCAGTACTTC.

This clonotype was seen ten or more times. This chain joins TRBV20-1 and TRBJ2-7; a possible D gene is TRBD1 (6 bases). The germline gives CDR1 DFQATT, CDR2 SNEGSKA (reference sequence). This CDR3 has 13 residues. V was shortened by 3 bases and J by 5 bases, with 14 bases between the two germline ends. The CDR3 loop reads CSARSQGTHEQYF. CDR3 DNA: TGCAGTGCTAGGTCGCAGGGGACCCACGAGCAGTACTTC.

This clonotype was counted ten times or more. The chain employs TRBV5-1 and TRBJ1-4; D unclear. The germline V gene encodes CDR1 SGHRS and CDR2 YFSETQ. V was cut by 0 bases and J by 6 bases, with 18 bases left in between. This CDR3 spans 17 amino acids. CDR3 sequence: CASSLAGLAVNDEKLFF. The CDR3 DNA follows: TGCGCCAGCAGCTTGGCCGGATTAGCGGTGAACGATGAAAAACTGTTTTTT.

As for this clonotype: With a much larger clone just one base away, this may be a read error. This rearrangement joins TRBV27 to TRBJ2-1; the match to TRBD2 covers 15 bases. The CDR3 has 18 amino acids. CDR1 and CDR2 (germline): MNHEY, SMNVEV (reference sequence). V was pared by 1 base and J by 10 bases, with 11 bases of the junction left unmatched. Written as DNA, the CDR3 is TGTGCCAGCAGTTTATATGGACTAGCGGGAGGGCCCTCCTACGAGCAGTTCTTC. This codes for CASSLYGLAGGPSYEQFF.

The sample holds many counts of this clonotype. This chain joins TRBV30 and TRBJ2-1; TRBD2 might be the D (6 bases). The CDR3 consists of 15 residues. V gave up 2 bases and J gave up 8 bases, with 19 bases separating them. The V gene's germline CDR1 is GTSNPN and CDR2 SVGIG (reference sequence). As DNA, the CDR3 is TGTGCCTGGAGTCTCCCTAGCGACGCTACTGATGAGCAGTTCTTC. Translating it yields CAWSLPSDATDEQFF.

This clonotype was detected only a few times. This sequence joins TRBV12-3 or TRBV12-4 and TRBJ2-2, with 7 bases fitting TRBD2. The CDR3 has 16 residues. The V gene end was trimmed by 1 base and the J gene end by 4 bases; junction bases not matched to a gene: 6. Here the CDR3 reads CASSLEGRAGTGELFF. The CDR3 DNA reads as TGTGCCAGCAGTTTAGAAGGGAGGGCCGGCACCGGGGAGCTGTTTTTT.

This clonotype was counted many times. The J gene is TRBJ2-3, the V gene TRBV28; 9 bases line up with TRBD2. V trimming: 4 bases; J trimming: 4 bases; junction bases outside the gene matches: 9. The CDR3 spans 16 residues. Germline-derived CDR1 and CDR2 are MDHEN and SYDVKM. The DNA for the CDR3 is TGTGCCAGCAGTTCCACTCTGGGCGGGAGGGCAGATACGCAGTATTTT. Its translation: CASSSTLGGRADTQYF. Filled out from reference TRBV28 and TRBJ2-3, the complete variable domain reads DVKVTQSSRYLVKRTGEKVFLECVQDMDHENMFWYRQDPGLGLRLIYFSYDVKMKEKGDIPEGYSVSREKKERFSLILESASTNQTSMYLCASSSTLGGRADTQYFGPGTRLTVL.

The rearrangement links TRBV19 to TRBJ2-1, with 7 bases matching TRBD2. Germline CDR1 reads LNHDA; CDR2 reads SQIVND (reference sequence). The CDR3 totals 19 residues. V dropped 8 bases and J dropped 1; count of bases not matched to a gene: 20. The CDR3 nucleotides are TGTGCCAGTTCCAAGAAAGAAGGGAGGGCTGAACGGTCCTACAATGAGCAGTTCTTC. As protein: CASSKKEGRAERSYNEQFF.

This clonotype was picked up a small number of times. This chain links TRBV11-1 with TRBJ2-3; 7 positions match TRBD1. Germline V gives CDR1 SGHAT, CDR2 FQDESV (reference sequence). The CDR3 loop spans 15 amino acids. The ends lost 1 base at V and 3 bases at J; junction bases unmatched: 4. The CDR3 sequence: CASSLDRGRTDTQYF. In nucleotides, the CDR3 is TGTGCCAGCAGCTTAGACAGGGGAAGGACAGATACGCAGTATTTT. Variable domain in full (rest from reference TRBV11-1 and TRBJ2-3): EAEVAQSPRYKITEKSQAVAFWCDPISGHATLYWYRQILGQGPELLVQFQDESVVDDSQLPKDRFSAERLKGVDSTLKIQPAELGDSAMYLCASSLDRGRTDTQYFGPGTRLTVL.

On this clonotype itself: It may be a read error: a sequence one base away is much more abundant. CDR3 sequence: CASSDTARILSALNTEAFF. The CDR3 region has the DNA TGTGCCAGCAGTGATACGGCGAGGATTTTGTCAGCCTTGAACACTGAAGCTTTCTTT. This chain joins TRBV6-1 and TRBJ1-1; D is undetermined. The V end lost 3 bases, the J end lost 0 bases, and 23 bases lay between the germline ends. The V gene's germline CDR1 is MNHNS and CDR2 SASEGT. The CDR3 is 19 residues long.

CDR3 amino acids: CSVFQGLPHEQYF. The CDR3 DNA is TGCAGCGTTTTTCAGGGTCTCCCCCACGAGCAGTACTTC. The rearrangement joins TRBV29-1 to TRBJ2-7; D is perhaps TRBD1 (5 bases). Germline assignment: CDR1 SQVTM and CDR2 ANQGSEA. The V end was cut by 5 bases, the J end by 5 bases, with 16 bases between. The length of the CDR3 is 13 residues.